Many counts were recorded for the clone carrying this T cell receptor beta chain. The antigen is not known. The sample originates from a study of T cell repertoires in cytomegalovirus infection. Study context: An indication of both CMV infection and matching HLA type came from public TCR beta signatures.

TCRdb re-derived calls from the reads in MiXCR, one entry per CDR3 protein. In the table there are roughly 250,000 distinct CDR3 sequences, around 12% of which are singletons. Germline V gene lookup returns CDR1 MNHEY and CDR2 SVGAGI. This CDR3 spans 17 amino acids. V gave up 1 base and J gave up 8 bases, with 21 bases separating them. General study points: Cumulative public TCR beta family frequency identified CMV carriers with the relevant HLA. The ex vivo response was dominated by HLA-C-restricted CMV-specific TCR beta clonotypes.

Sequences were obtained from PBMCs. This TCR came from a human donor in good health (CMV status not recorded). Some clones in this sample may be carry-over from other donors' samples. The rearrangement joins TRBV6-5 to TRBJ2-1; D might be TRBD1 or TRBD2, each matching 5 bases. CDR3 coding DNA: TGTGCCAGCAGTTACTTGGGGCGGACTCGGGTTTTAGATGAGCAGTTCTTC. Protein product: CASSYLGRTRVLDEQFF.